This is a list of T cell receptor beta chains from one sample in a study of beta chain features in type 1 diabetes. The table came from immunoSEQ multiplex PCR; TCRdb's copy has only in-frame clones and leaves some out. The profile shows under 45,000 clones, approximately 49% of them singletons. Sample: stem cell memory CD4+ T cells from blood. Receptors originate from a woman between 25 and 40 years old in good health. The CDR3 runs from the conserved cysteine through the conserved F or W. The D gene is left open where the match is weak. A row's size may be missing; if present it is once, few, many or a size class.

length | J | size | V | D | CDR3 | DNA
14 | TRBJ2-7 | . | TRBV9 | TRBD1 | CASSSGRQGYEQYF | TGTGCCAGCAGTTCGGGCCGACAGGGCTACGAGCAGTACTTC
13 | TRBJ2-3 | . | TRBV28 | TRBD2 | CASTTSGTDTQYF | TGTGCCAGCACCACTAGCGGTACAGATACGCAGTATTTT
15 | TRBJ2-1 | . | TRBV6-1 | TRBD2 | CASNPGLAGVSEQFF | TGTGCCAGCAACCCGGGACTAGCGGGAGTTAGTGAGCAGTTCTTC
16 | TRBJ2-1 | . | TRBV5-4 | TRBD2 | CASSRGLLDSYNEQFF | TGTGCCAGCAGCCGGGGACTACTAGACTCCTACAATGAGCAGTTCTTC
16 | TRBJ2-1 | . | TRBV27 | . | CATLGTLANPGNEQFF | TGTGCCACCCTCGGGACACTAGCGAACCCAGGTAATGAGCAGTTCTTC
15 | TRBJ1-5 | few | TRBV6-5 | . | CASSPFRGAEQPQHF | TGTGCCAGCAGTCCGTTCAGGGGAGCGGAACAGCCCCAGCATTTT
14 | TRBJ2-2 | . | TRBV7-3 | TRBD2 | CASSSGLGSGELFF | TGTGCCAGCAGCTCCGGACTAGGCTCCGGGGAGCTGTTTTTT
16 | TRBJ2-5 | few | TRBV7-3 | TRBD1 | CASSPSGTGGWETQYF | TGTGCCAGCAGCCCGAGCGGGACAGGGGGCTGGGAGACCCAGTACTTC
15 | TRBJ2-2 | . | TRBV25-1 | TRBD1 | CASSEFGQGRGELFF | TGTGCCAGCAGTGAATTCGGACAGGGCAGAGGGGAGCTGTTTTTT
15 | TRBJ2-7 | . | TRBV27 | . | CASTGIAGNSYEQYF | TGTGCCAGCACCGGTATCGCAGGGAACTCCTACGAGCAGTACTTC
14 | TRBJ1-2 | . | TRBV7-9 | . | CASSSVTANYGYTF | TGTGCCAGCAGCTCCGTGACAGCTAACTATGGCTACACCTTC
10 | TRBJ2-1 | . | TRBV6-6 | . | CASFSDEQFF | TGTGCCAGCTTCAGCGATGAGCAGTTCTTC
14 | TRBJ1-2 | . | TRBV7-2 | TRBD1 | CASSRDRGDYGYTF | TGTGCCAGCAGTCGGGACAGGGGTGACTATGGCTACACCTTC
12 | TRBJ2-5 | few | TRBV7-9 | . | CASRNRVETQYF | TGTGCCAGCAGAAACAGGGTTGAGACCCAGTACTTC
14 | TRBJ2-5 | . | TRBV6-1 | . | CASRKGTPQETQYF | TGTGCCAGCAGGAAAGGGACACCACAAGAGACCCAGTACTTC